These T cell receptor beta chains were read from a single sample in a study of breast tumors, draining lymph nodes, adjacent tissues. A single record per CDR3 protein comes from TCRdb applying MiXCR to the multiplex PCR reads. The data show about 35,000 distinct CDR3 sequences, with 35% to 40% seen just once and approximately 11% held by the top ten. Material for sequencing was breast tumor tissue. The receptors originated from a female donor with breast cancer. Some clones in this sample may be carry-over from other donors' samples. CDR3s include the opening cysteine and the closing phenylalanine or tryptophan. A D gene is named only where the DNA matches it firmly. Size is omitted from some rows. Given values are once, few, many or a class for expanded clones.

>NA|TRBD2|TRBJ2-3|TRBV20-1
CSASPYASGRALEIDTQYF
TGCAGTGCTAGCCCTTACGCTAGCGGGAGGGCCCTCGAGATAGATACGCAGTATTTT
>many|NA|TRBJ2-7|TRBV14
CASSRATFYEQYF
TGTGCCAGCAGCCGTGCTACCTTCTACGAGCAGTACTTC
>many|NA|TRBJ2-1|TRBV20-1
CSARDRVGLGENEQFF
TGCAGTGCTAGGGACAGGGTCGGACTAGGTGAAAATGAGCAGTTCTTC
>NA|TRBD2|TRBJ2-1|TRBV7-9
CASSQGGGVGTYNEQFF
TGTGCCAGCAGCCAAGGCGGGGGGGTCGGCACCTACAATGAGCAGTTCTTC
>many|NA|TRBJ2-3|TRBV29-1
CSVGDSTDTQYF
TGCAGCGTTGGTGACAGCACAGATACGCAGTATTTT
>few|TRBD2|TRBJ2-7|TRBV28
CATGRKYEQYF
TGTGCCACCGGGAGGAAGTACGAGCAGTACTTC
>many|NA|TRBJ2-2|TRBV6-2/TRBV6-3
CASSGSGTLRNTGELFF
TGTGCCAGCAGTGGATCCGGGACACTGAGGAACACCGGGGAGCTGTTTTTT
>many|NA|TRBJ2-1|TRBV6-5
CASRTRTVSSYNEQFF
TGTGCCAGCAGGACAAGGACAGTGAGCTCCTACAATGAGCAGTTCTTC
>NA|TRBD2|TRBJ2-5|TRBV5-1
CASSPQSGNRETQYF
TGCGCCAGCAGCCCCCAAAGCGGGAATCGAGAGACCCAGTACTTC
>NA|NA|TRBJ2-2|TRBV27
CASSFRVAGELFF
TGTGCCAGCAGTTTTCGGGTGGCCGGGGAGCTGTTTTTT
>many|TRBD1|TRBJ1-2|TRBV28
CASGQGAGYTF
TGTGCCAGCGGTCAGGGGGCTGGCTACACCTTC
>NA|TRBD1|TRBJ2-3|TRBV7-9
CASSLAGTGADTQYF
TGTGCCAGCAGCTTAGCCGGGACAGGGGCAGATACGCAGTATTTT
>few|NA|TRBJ2-3|TRBV5-8
CASSAPGPGGYTQYF
TGTGCCAGCAGCGCGCCGGGACCTGGGGGGTATACGCAGTATTTT
>many|NA|TRBJ1-2|TRBV20-1
CSARGFGVMNSYGYTF
TGCAGTGCTAGGGGGTTTGGGGTGATGAACTCCTATGGCTACACCTTC
>many|TRBD2|TRBJ2-1|TRBV19
CASSGRSYNEQFF
TGTGCCAGTAGCGGGAGGTCCTACAATGAGCAGTTCTTC
>NA|NA|TRBJ2-7|TRBV29-1
CSVETTYEQYF
TGCAGCGTAGAGACAACCTACGAGCAGTACTTC
>many|TRBD1|TRBJ2-3|TRBV5-4
CASSLPRQGAGTDTQYF
TGTGCCAGCAGCTTGCCCCGACAGGGGGCCGGCACAGATACGCAGTATTTT
>many|NA|TRBJ2-2|TRBV29-1
CSAGEGSNTGELFF
TGCAGCGCAGGAGAGGGCTCTAACACCGGGGAGCTGTTTTTT
>many|NA|TRBJ2-5|TRBV4-1
CASSQGAGIQETQYF
TGCGCCAGCAGCCAAGGAGCAGGGATCCAAGAGACCCAGTACTTC
>few|TRBD1|TRBJ1-1|TRBV24-1
CATSSSLGQENTEAFF
TGTGCCACCAGTTCCTCTCTGGGACAGGAGAACACTGAAGCTTTCTTT
>NA|TRBD1|TRBJ1-6|TRBV7-6
CASSLVGTDSPLHF
TGTGCCAGCAGCTTAGTCGGGACAGATTCACCCCTCCACTTT
>NA|TRBD2|TRBJ2-7|TRBV29-1
CSVDGLAGTRTVF
TGCAGTGTTGATGGACTAGCGGGAACCCGGACAGTCTTC
>NA|NA|TRBJ2-3|TRBV7-9
CASSLGGITDTQYF
TGTGCCAGCAGCTTAGGTGGGATCACAGATACGCAGTATTTT
>many|TRBD2|TRBJ2-7|TRBV6-5
CASSYSSAGEYEQYF
TGTGCCAGCAGTTACTCTTCGGCGGGAGAGTACGAGCAGTACTTC
>NA|NA|TRBJ2-1|TRBV20-1
CSARGGSLGVYEQFF
TGCAGTGCTAGAGGGGGGTCATTGGGCGTCTATGAGCAGTTCTTC
>many|NA|TRBJ1-5|TRBV19
CASRNREGQPQHF
TGTGCCAGTAGAAACAGGGAAGGACAGCCCCAGCATTTT
>many|NA|TRBJ2-6|TRBV7-2
CASSLGANSGANVLTF
TGTGCCAGCAGCTTAGGGGCCAACTCTGGGGCCAACGTCCTGACTTTC
>many|NA|TRBJ1-2|TRBV30
CACPGPTDGYTF
TGTGCCTGCCCGGGGCCGACGGATGGCTACACCTTC
>NA|TRBD2|TRBJ2-5|TRBV20-1
CSAREVLAGVVQETQYF
TGCAGTGCTAGAGAAGTCCTAGCGGGAGTAGTACAAGAGACCCAGTACTTC